These 26 T cell receptor beta chains originate from one sample sequenced in a study of T cell clonality in common variable immunodeficiency. Profiling relied on immunoSEQ multiplex PCR, and the TCRdb table lists in-frame clones only, not all of them. The repertoire consists of 20,000 to 30,000 clones, none detected only once. These receptors' targets are unknown. Study-wide findings and caveats: Reportedly, TCR beta sequences from common variable immunodeficiency showed fewer deletions and N-nucleotide insertions.

Sequencing used peripheral blood mononuclear cells. The source is a human donor with common variable immunodeficiency.

With respect to this clone: The DNA ends 3 residues before the CDR3 does, and the rest of the CDR3 is filled in from the germline J gene. The chain carries TRBV2 and TRBJ2-3; TRBD1 matches 9 bases. With V trimmed by 3 bases and J by 5 bases, 9 bases remained unmatched. The CDR3 totals 16 residues. CDR1 and CDR2 (germline): SNHLY, FYNNEI. The covered CDR3 bases are TGTGCCAGCAGTGAGAACCCGGGACAGGGCCAAGATACG. It yields the protein CASSENPGQGQDT. The whole CDR3 region reads CASSENPGQGQDTQYF.

This clone was recorded at least ten times. Coverage ceases 3 residues before the CDR3 finishes, and the germline J gene fills in the end. J is TRBJ2-3 and V is TRBV6-4; 8 bases line up with TRBD1. V lost 7 bases to trimming and J lost 3 bases; unmatched junction nucleotides: 3. The CDR3 spans 13 residues. The germline V gene has CDR1 MRHNA and CDR2 SNTAGT. This CDR3 reads CASKRDRTDTQYF. The CDR3 bases that were read are TGTGCCAGCAAAAGGGACAGGACAGATACG.

For this clone: The read ends 3 residues before the CDR3 terminus; that terminus is restored from the germline J gene. This chain uses TRBV6-2 or TRBV6-3 with TRBJ2-1, with TRBD2 matching over 9 bases. The junction had 3 bases not matched to a gene; V was cut back by 2 bases and J by 4 bases. The CDR3 sequence is 15 residues long. CDR1 is MNHEY, CDR2 SVGEGT, per germline. Incomplete CDR3 DNA: TGTGCCAGCAGTTACGCTAGCGGGAAGTACAATGAG. Protein product: CASSYASGKYNE. The whole CDR3 is CASSYASGKYNEQFF.

With regard to this clone: The DNA ends 3 residues before the CDR3 does, and the rest of the CDR3 is filled in from the germline J gene. The gene calls are TRBV5-1 and TRBJ1-5; the D gene is possibly TRBD1 (6 bases). Between the trimmed V and J ends, which lost 4 bases and 7 bases, there was a span of 15 bases. The germline gives CDR1 SGHRS, CDR2 YFSETQ. This CDR3 has 14 amino acids. The CDR3 here is CASSPGAGDQPQHF. The CDR3 DNA, read in part, is TGCGCCAGCAGCCCTGGGGCAGGGGACCAGCCC.

As to this clone: From the germline J gene comes the end of the CDR3, since the read stops 3 residues before it. The V call is TRBV5-1, the J call TRBJ2-7, with D possibly TRBD1 on 6 matching bases. Trimming pared 0 bases from V and 4 bases from J, leaving 11 bases between. This CDR3 has 14 residues. Germline-derived CDR1 and CDR2 are SGHRS and YFSETQ. The DNA read from the CDR3 is TGCGCCAGCAGCTTGGGGGACACGTTATACGAG. It translates to CASSLGDTLYE. The entire CDR3 protein reads CASSLGDTLYEQYF.

In its sample, this clone was seen many times. The observed sequence ends 3 residues before the CDR3 terminus, with the missing tail filled in from the germline J gene. The chain is built from TRBV18 and TRBJ2-7, with 9 bases fitting TRBD1. CDR1 and CDR2 from the germline V gene are KGHSH and LQKENI. J gave up 0 bases and V 5 bases, and 2 bases lay outside the gene matches. The CDR3 loop spans 14 amino acids. The sequenced part of the CDR3 DNA is TGTGCCAGCTCAGCGGGACAGGGCTCCTACGAG. This gives the protein CASSAGQGSYE. The entire CDR3 protein is CASSAGQGSYEQYF.

This clone turned up a few times. The sequence runs out 3 residues before the end of the CDR3; the remainder is reconstructed from the germline J gene. The chain uses TRBV5-1 and TRBJ2-7; TRBD1 might be the D (6 bases). CDR1 SGHRS and CDR2 YFSETQ come from the germline V gene. The V and J ends lost 2 bases and 3 bases respectively, with 12 bases between them. The CDR3 runs 14 residues. The CDR3 region is CASSFNSGDYEQYF. The sequenced CDR3 bases are TGCGCCAGCAGCTTCAACTCAGGGGACTACGAG.

This clone was recorded a few times. Sequencing ends 3 residues short of the CDR3 end; the germline J gene provides the rest. The V call is TRBV5-1, the J call TRBJ2-7, with 8 bases identical to TRBD1. J lost 2 bases, V lost 4 bases, and 5 bases had no gene match. CDR1 and CDR2 (germline): SGHRS, YFSETQ. The CDR3 length is 14 residues. Incomplete CDR3 DNA: TGCGCCAGCAGCGTTCGGACAGGGCCCTACGAG. This translates into CASSVRTGPYE. The full CDR3 protein reads CASSVRTGPYEQYF.

The table lists this clone with a few counts. The missing CDR3 end, 3 residues past where the read stops, is filled in from the germline J gene. The V and J genes are TRBV30 and TRBJ1-2, with D possibly TRBD1 on 6 matching bases. Germline lookup yields CDR1 GTSNPN and CDR2 SVGIG (reference sequence). The CDR3 covers 17 residues. V was pared by 1 base and J by 1 base, with 19 bases between. The covered CDR3 bases are TGTGCCTGGAGTGGGGAAAGCAGGGGAGGAATTAACTATGGC. It yields the protein CAWSGESRGGINYG. The CDR3 reads in full as CAWSGESRGGINYGYTF.

In this sample, this clone turned up many times. CDR3 sequence: CASSYRPETQYF. The covered CDR3 bases are TGTGCCAGCAGTTACAGGCCAGAGACC. This chain links TRBV6-2 or TRBV6-3 with TRBJ2-5; D is ambiguous. Sequencing ends 3 residues short of the CDR3 end; the germline J gene provides the rest. The germline V gene encodes CDR1 MNHEY and CDR2 SVGEGT. Trimming removed 2 bases from V and 4 bases from J, with 5 bases in between. The CDR3 is 12 residues long.

This clone was counted only a few times. The DNA ends 3 residues before the CDR3 does, and the rest of the CDR3 is filled in from the germline J gene. V usage is TRBV5-5 and J usage is TRBJ2-7; 7 positions match TRBD2. The germline CDR1 and CDR2 sequences are SGHKS and YYEKEE (reference sequence). V was clipped by 1 base and J by 6 bases; unmatched bases: 4. The CDR3 totals 13 residues. This CDR3 reads CASSLNPGGEQYF. The CDR3 DNA, read in part, is TGTGCCAGCAGCTTGAACCCGGGGGGCGAG.

This clone was counted many times. The read ends 3 residues shy of where the CDR3 ends; the end is completed using the germline J gene. This chain links TRBV19 with TRBJ1-4; the D gene is possibly TRBD1 (5 bases). CDR1 and CDR2 (germline): LNHDA, SQIVND (reference sequence). The length of the CDR3 is 11 residues. The CDR3 DNA, read in part, is TGTGCCAGTAGTACAGGGTATCGA. Its protein product is CASSTGYR. The full-length CDR3 reads as CASSTGYRLFF.

On this clone itself: The read gets to within 3 residues of the CDR3 end, and the germline J gene fills in the rest. The chain uses TRBV5-6 and TRBJ2-1; 8 bases are a match to TRBD2. Germline V gene data show CDR1 as SGHDT and CDR2 as YYEEEE. This CDR3 is built from 14 residues. Trimming removed 4 bases from V and 4 bases from J; junction bases left unmatched: 4. The CDR3 reads CASSPGLVYNEQFF. The part of the CDR3 DNA that was read is TGTGCCAGCAGCCCGGGACTAGTGTACAATGAG.

This clone turned up a few times. The CDR3 end lies 3 residues beyond the end of the read and is filled in from the germline J gene. The chain has TRBV7-8 and TRBJ2-2; D not certain. CDR3 size: 16 residues. The germline V and J ends were trimmed by 2 bases and 1 base, with 11 bases remaining between them. Germline loops: CDR1 SGHVS, CDR2 FQNEAQ. The CDR3 loop is CASSLIMSVNTGELFF. CDR3 bases read: TGTGCCAGCAGCTTAATAATGTCTGTGAACACCGGGGAG.

About this clone: The CDR3 end is not reached by the read, which stops 3 residues before it; the germline J gene fills it in. The V call is TRBV20-1, the J call TRBJ2-7, with D possibly being TRBD2 (6 bases). Trimming cost V 7 bases and J 0 bases, with 10 bases left between them. There are 12 residues in the CDR3. In germline, CDR1 is DFQATT, CDR2 SNEGSKA (reference sequence). CDR3 DNA, as far as it was read: TGCAGTGTCCAGACTAGCTCCTACGAG. The encoded protein is CSVQTSSYE. The complete CDR3 protein is CSVQTSSYEQYF.

This clone was found many times. The read ends 3 residues before the CDR3 terminus; that terminus is restored from the germline J gene. The rearrangement joins TRBV30 to TRBJ2-7; tentative D call: TRBD2 (6 bases). Germline CDR1 reads GTSNPN; CDR2 reads SVGIG (reference sequence). The CDR3 totals 16 residues. Trimming took 2 bases from V and 2 from J, leaving 19 bases between them. Partial CDR3 DNA: TGTGCCTGGAGTTTACCAGGGACTCAAGCAACCTACGAG. It is translated as CAWSLPGTQATYE. The full CDR3 reads CAWSLPGTQATYEQYF.

Concerning this clone: The read falls 3 residues short of the CDR3 end, and the missing part is taken from the germline J gene. The gene calls are TRBV6-1 and TRBJ2-5; 10 nucleotides line up with TRBD1. Trimming cost V 3 bases and J 7 bases; bases outside gene matches: 5. This CDR3 spans 14 amino acids. Germline CDR1 MNHNS, CDR2 SASEGT. The sequenced part of the CDR3 DNA is TGTGCCAGCAGTGAGACAGGGGGCATGGGGACC. Protein: CASSETGGMGT. The entire CDR3 protein reads CASSETGGMGTQYF.

This clone was recorded many times. The read ends 3 residues early relative to the CDR3; the germline J gene fills the gap. The V and J genes are TRBV18 and TRBJ2-3, with TRBD2 matching over 9 bases. Germline V lookup: CDR1 KGHSH, CDR2 LQKENI. V lost 2 bases to trimming and J lost 3 bases; unmatched junction nucleotides: 9. The CDR3 spans 17 residues. Partial CDR3 DNA: TGTGCCAGCTCACCAATCAAGACTAGCGGATTGACAGATACG. It is translated as CASSPIKTSGLTDT. From start to end, the CDR3 is CASSPIKTSGLTDTQYF.

On this clone: The read falls 3 residues short of the CDR3 end, and the missing part is taken from the germline J gene. The rearrangement uses TRBV20-1 and TRBJ2-1; 10 nucleotides agree with TRBD2. This CDR3 spans 15 amino acids. V trimming: 5 bases; J trimming: 9 bases; junction bases outside the gene matches: 13. Per germline, CDR1 DFQATT and CDR2 SNEGSKA (reference sequence). The part of the CDR3 DNA that was read is TGCAGTGCTCTCTCGGGGATAGCGGGAGGAGGTGAG. Residues: CSALSGIAGGGE. The full CDR3 protein reads CSALSGIAGGGEQFF.

About this clone itself: The read falls 3 residues short of the CDR3 end, and the missing part is taken from the germline J gene. V and J are TRBV7-2 and TRBJ1-1, with D maybe TRBD1 (6 bases). Germline CDR1 SGHTA, CDR2 FQGNSA. The ends were cut back, 6 bases at V and 2 bases at J, with 16 bases in the middle. The CDR3 consists of 15 residues. The sequenced CDR3 bases are TGTGCCAGCAGTCCTTTCAACAGGGCCAACACTGAA. Translated, it gives CASSPFNRANTE. The entire CDR3 protein reads CASSPFNRANTEAFF.

The sample holds many counts of this clone. The read gets to within 3 residues of the CDR3 end, and the germline J gene fills in the rest. The rearrangement links TRBV6-2 or TRBV6-3 to TRBJ2-1; 9 bases are shared with TRBD2. CDR1 MNHEY and CDR2 SVGEGT come from the germline V gene. CDR3 length: 15 residues. Trimming at V came to 6 bases and at J to 2 bases, leaving 5 bases not matched to a gene. The part of the CDR3 DNA that was read is TGTGCCAGCAGCGCCGGGACTAGCCCCTACAATGAG. Its protein is CASSAGTSPYNE. The complete CDR3 reads CASSAGTSPYNEQFF.

Regarding this clone: The missing CDR3 end, 3 residues past where the read stops, is filled in from the germline J gene. The V and J genes are TRBV30 and TRBJ2-5; D is undetermined. With 2 bases removed from V and 4 bases from J, the gap between germline ends came to 8 bases. Germline CDR1 and CDR2: GTSNPN and SVGIG (reference sequence). The CDR3 is made up of 12 amino acids. Here the CDR3 reads CAWSPTRETQYF. CDR3 bases read: TGTGCCTGGAGTCCTACCCGAGAGACC.

This clone occurred a few times. The missing CDR3 end, 3 residues past where the read stops, is filled in from the germline J gene. The chain recombines TRBV11-1 with TRBJ2-7; TRBD1 might be the D (5 bases). The CDR3 runs 15 residues. V lost 5 bases to trimming and J lost 1 base, with 15 bases between them. Germline V gene lookup returns CDR1 SGHAT and CDR2 FQDESV (reference sequence). The DNA read from the CDR3 is TGTGCCAGCAGCCCCGCGGCAGGGATATCCTACGAG. Its translation is CASSPAAGISYE. The whole CDR3 is CASSPAAGISYEQYF.

This clone was seen at least ten times. Read sequence stops 3 residues before the CDR3 end, and the germline J gene provides the missing end. J is TRBJ2-1 and V is TRBV5-1; 8 bases map to TRBD1. The germline CDR1 and CDR2 sequences are SGHRS and YFSETQ. This CDR3 is built from 16 residues. V dropped 0 bases and J dropped 2; count of bases not matched to a gene: 4. CDR3 DNA, as far as it was read: TGCGCCAGCAGCTTGGTTGTACAGGGGGCCTACAATGAG. Encoded protein: CASSLVVQGAYNE. The CDR3, in full, reads CASSLVVQGAYNEQFF.

This clone was counted at least ten times. The read ends 3 residues before the CDR3 terminus; that terminus is restored from the germline J gene. The chain has TRBV7-2 and TRBJ2-3, with TRBD2 matching 7 bases. CDR3 size: 15 residues. The V gene's germline CDR1 is SGHTA and CDR2 FQGNSA. V was clipped by 5 bases and J by 0 bases; unmatched bases: 5. The CDR3 bases that were read are TGTGCCAGCAGCCCTACTAGCGCTAGCACAGATACG. It yields the protein CASSPTSASTDT. The full CDR3 protein reads CASSPTSASTDTQYF.

Ten or more counts support this clone. The read terminates 3 residues before the CDR3 end, so the remaining end is supplied by the germline J gene. This chain links TRBV7-6 with TRBJ1-6; perhaps TRBD1 as D (5 bases). V lost 3 bases to trimming and J lost 8 bases, with 14 bases between them. The germline V gene encodes CDR1 SGHVS and CDR2 FNYEAQ. The length of the CDR3 is 15 residues. Partial CDR3 DNA: TGTGCCAGCAGCTTCCTTGTGAGGGGTGATTCACCC. This translates into CASSFLVRGDSP. The entire CDR3 protein reads CASSFLVRGDSPLHF. Using reference TRBV7-6 and TRBJ1-6 for the parts outside the CDR3, the full variable domain is GAGVSQSPRYKVTKRGQDVALRCDPISGHVSLYWYRQALGQGPEFLTYFNYEAQQDKSGLPNDRFSAERPEGSISTLTIQRTEQRDSAMYRCASSFLVRGDSPLHFGNGTRLTVT.